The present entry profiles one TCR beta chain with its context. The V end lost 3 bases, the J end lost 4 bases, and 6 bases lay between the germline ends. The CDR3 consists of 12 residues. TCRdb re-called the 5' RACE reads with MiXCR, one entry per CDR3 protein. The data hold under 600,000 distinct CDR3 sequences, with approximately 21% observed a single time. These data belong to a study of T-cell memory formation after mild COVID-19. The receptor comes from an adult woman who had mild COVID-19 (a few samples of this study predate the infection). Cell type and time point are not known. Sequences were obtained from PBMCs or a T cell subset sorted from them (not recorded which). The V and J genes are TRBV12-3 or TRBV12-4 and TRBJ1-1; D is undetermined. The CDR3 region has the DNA TGTGCCAGCAGTTTCGGCAGCACTGAAGCTTTCTTT. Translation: CASSFGSTEAFF.